This T cell receptor (beta chain) was recorded in a study of human T cells and chemical hapten exposure. V was cut by 7 bases and J by 2 bases, with 12 bases left in between. The CDR3 totals 13 residues. Germline V gene lookup returns CDR1 SQVTM and CDR2 ANQGSEA. TCRdb processed the RACE reads anew with MiXCR; each CDR3 protein has one entry. The sample yields 250,000 or so distinct CDR3 sequences, just under 8% seen once. Described time point: pre-sensitization, week 0. Specified treatment: therapeutic diphenylcyclopropenone sensitization with weekly scalp DPC. The starting material, unfractionated whole blood, was used for total RNA extraction. This clonotype was observed many times.

Sequenced here: whole blood, sampled in connection with sensitization to the hapten diphenylcyclopropenone (DPC). The TCR comes from a young man with alopecia areata. Some clones in this sample may be carry-over from other donors' samples. V gene TRBV29-1 combines with J gene TRBJ2-1; D is perhaps TRBD2 (5 bases). The DNA for the CDR3 is TGCAGCGGACTACTAAGTACCTACAATGAGCAGTTCTTC. Its protein product is CSGLLSTYNEQFF.